The entry that follows covers one T cell receptor beta chain sequence. These data are taken from a study of CD4 and CD8 cells across lung adenocarcinoma regions. TCRdb ran MiXCR on the PCR reads and lists one entry per CDR3 protein. The sample has some 25,000 distinct CDR3 sequences; over 45% are singletons. Material: CD8+ T cells from the center of a lung tumor. This receptor was taken from a male donor with lung adenocarcinoma. The CD4 and CD8 labels of this study may be unreliable.

CDR3 coding DNA: TGTGCCTGGAGTGTATATGGGAACACTGAAGCTTTCTTT. This translates into CAWSVYGNTEAFF. The rearrangement uses TRBV30 and TRBJ1-1; D is ambiguous. The V gene's germline CDR1 is GTSNPN and CDR2 SVGIG (reference sequence). The germline V and J ends were trimmed by 0 bases and 1 base, with 6 bases remaining between them. The CDR3 is 13 amino acids.